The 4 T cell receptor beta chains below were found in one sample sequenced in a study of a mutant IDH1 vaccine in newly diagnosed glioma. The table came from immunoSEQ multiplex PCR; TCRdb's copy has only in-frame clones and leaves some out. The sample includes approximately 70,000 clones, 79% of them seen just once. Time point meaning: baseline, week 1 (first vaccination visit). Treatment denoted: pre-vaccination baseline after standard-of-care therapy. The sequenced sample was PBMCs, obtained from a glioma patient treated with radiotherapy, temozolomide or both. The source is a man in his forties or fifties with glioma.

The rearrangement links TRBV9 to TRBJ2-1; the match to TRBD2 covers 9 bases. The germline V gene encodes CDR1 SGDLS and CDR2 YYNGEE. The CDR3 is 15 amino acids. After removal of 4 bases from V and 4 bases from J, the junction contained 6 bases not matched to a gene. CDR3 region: CASSPGAGGYNEQFF. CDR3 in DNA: TGTGCCAGCAGCCCCGGGGCGGGGGGGTACAATGAGCAGTTCTTC.

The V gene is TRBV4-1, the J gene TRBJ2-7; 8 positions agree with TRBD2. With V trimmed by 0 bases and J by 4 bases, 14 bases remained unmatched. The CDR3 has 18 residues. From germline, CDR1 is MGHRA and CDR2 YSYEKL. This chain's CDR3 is CASSQDMAGGELNYEQYF. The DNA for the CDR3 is TGCGCCAGCAGCCAAGATATGGCCGGGGGGGAGCTAAATTACGAGCAGTACTTC.

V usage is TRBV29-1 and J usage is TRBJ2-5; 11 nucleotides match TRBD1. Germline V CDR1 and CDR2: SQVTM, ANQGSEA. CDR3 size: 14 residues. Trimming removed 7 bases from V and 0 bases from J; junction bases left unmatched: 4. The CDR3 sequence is CSGTGGQYQETQYF. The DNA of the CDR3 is TGCAGCGGGACAGGGGGCCAGTACCAAGAGACCCAGTACTTC.

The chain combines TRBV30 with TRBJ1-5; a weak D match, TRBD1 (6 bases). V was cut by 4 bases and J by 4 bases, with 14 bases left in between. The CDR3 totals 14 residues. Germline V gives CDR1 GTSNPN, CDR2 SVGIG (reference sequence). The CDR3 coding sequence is TGTGCCTGGACAGGGGCCGGAAAAAATCAGCCCCAGCATTTT. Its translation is CAWTGAGKNQPQHF. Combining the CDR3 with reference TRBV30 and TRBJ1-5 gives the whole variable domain SQTIHQWPATLVQPVGSPLSLECTVEGTSNPNLYWYRQAAGRGLQLLFYSVGIGQISSEVPQNLSASRPQDRQFILSSKKLLLSDSGFYLCAWTGAGKNQPQHFGDGTRLSIL.